The 26 T cell receptor beta chains given below trace back to one sample, sequenced in a study of blood T cell repertoires in COVID-19. Data came from immunoSEQ multiplex PCR; TCRdb stores just in-frame clones and leaves some out. The sample contains approximately 500,000 clones, approximately 92% of which appear only once. The sequenced sample consisted of peripheral blood. The receptor source for this set is a man between 18 and 35 years old with COVID-19, enrolled during active disease.

This sequence joins TRBV6-6 and TRBJ2-2; D unresolved. Germline CDR1 and CDR2: MNHNY and SVGAGI (reference sequence). The CDR3 has 15 residues. Trimming shortened V by 6 bases and J by 2 bases, and 13 bases separated the two germline ends. The chain's CDR3 is CASSFGEVNTGELFF. The CDR3 region has the DNA TGTGCCAGCAGCTTTGGAGAAGTAAACACCGGGGAGCTGTTTTTT.

The sample holds one count of this clone. This sequence joins TRBV21-1 and TRBJ2-7; the table's D call, TRBD1, has no DNA check behind it. TRBV21-1 is recorded as a pseudogene. The CDR3 sequence is 12 residues long. In DNA form, the CDR3 reads TGTGCCAGCACGGACAGTCCCTACGAGCAGTACTTC. This translates into CASTDSPYEQYF.

The rearrangement joins TRBV19 to TRBJ2-1; TRBD1 agrees at 11 bases. This CDR3 is 13 amino acids long. From germline, CDR1 is LNHDA and CDR2 SQIVND (reference sequence). V lost 4 bases and J lost 10; bases outside the gene matches: 3. The CDR3: CASSRTGGEEQFF. CDR3 bases: TGTGCCAGTAGTAGGACAGGGGGCGAAGAGCAGTTCTTC.

This clone was detected a few times. The chain carries TRBV3-1 (or the pseudogene TRBV3-2) and TRBJ1-5; perhaps TRBD1 as D (6 bases). The germline V gene encodes CDR1 LGHDT and CDR2 YNNKEL (reference sequence). The CDR3 is 15 amino acids. Trimming left V 1 base short and J 0 bases short, with 7 bases between. The CDR3 sequence is CASSQGQDSNQPQHF. The CDR3 DNA follows: TGTGCCAGCAGCCAAGGACAGGATAGCAATCAGCCCCAGCATTTT.

The J gene is TRBJ1-4, the V gene TRBV7-9; D is perhaps TRBD1 (6 bases). V gave up 6 bases and J gave up 2 bases, with 10 bases separating them. The CDR3 spans 14 residues. Per the germline V gene, CDR1 is SEHNR and CDR2 is FQNEAQ (reference sequence). CDR3 amino acids: CASSRTETNEKLFF. CDR3 coding DNA: TGTGCCAGCAGTAGGACAGAGACTAATGAAAAACTGTTTTTT.

The rearrangement joins TRBV6-5 to TRBJ2-5, with a tentative D call TRBD1 (5 bases). The CDR3 spans 13 residues. Deletions cut 9 bases from V and 5 bases from J, with 16 bases between. In germline, CDR1 is MNHEY, CDR2 SVGAGI. The CDR3 DNA sequence: TGTGCCAGTCGGACAACGTCCCGGGAGACCCAGTACTTC. It specifies CASRTTSRETQYF.

This clone was seen repeatedly, ten times or more. The rearrangement joins TRBV5-1 to TRBJ1-2; 10 positions match TRBD1. Germline CDR1 reads SGHRS; CDR2 reads YFSETQ. The ends lost 2 bases at V and 3 bases at J; junction bases unmatched: 4. The CDR3 extends over 15 amino acids. The CDR3 spells CASSLNGQGDYGYTF. In DNA, the CDR3 is TGCGCCAGCAGCTTAAATGGACAGGGGGACTATGGCTACACCTTC. The full variable domain, with the rest looked up from reference TRBV5-1 and TRBJ1-2, is KAGVTQTPRYLIKTRGQQVTLSCSPISGHRSVSWYQQTPGQGLQFLFEYFSETQRNKGNFPGRFSGRQFSNSRSEMNVSTLELGDSALYLCASSLNGQGDYGYTFGSGTRLTVV.

This rearrangement joins TRBV11-2 to TRBJ1-5, with 7 bases aligning to TRBD1. The CDR3 loop spans 15 amino acids. Trimming removed 0 bases from V and 3 bases from J; junction bases left unmatched: 2. CDR1 and CDR2 (germline): SGHAT, FQNNGV. CDR3 DNA sequence: TGTGCCAGCAGCTTAGAACAGGGGATCAATCAGCCCCAGCATTTT. This encodes CASSLEQGINQPQHF.

V gene TRBV6-4 combines with J gene TRBJ1-2; the D gene is possibly TRBD1 (5 bases). The CDR3 is made up of 11 amino acids. The V and J ends lost 3 bases and 11 bases respectively, with 10 bases between them. Germline V CDR1 and CDR2: MRHNA, SNTAGT. Here the CDR3 reads CASSEGRGYTF. The CDR3 DNA reads as TGTGCCAGCAGTGAGGGTCGGGGGTACACCTTC.

Turning to this clone: One junction end disagrees with the germline gene, perhaps due to a read error. The chain is built from TRBV3-1 (or the pseudogene TRBV3-2) and TRBJ2-1; a possible D gene is TRBD2 (6 bases). Germline V gives CDR1 LGHDT, CDR2 YNNKEL (reference sequence). CDR3 size: 16 residues. This CDR3 reads CASSQEGRGVKNEQFF. CDR3 nucleotides: TGTGCCAGCAGTCAAGAGGGGCGCGGGGTTAAAAATGAGCAGTTCTTC.

This clone is a singleton in its sample. This chain connects TRBV2 to TRBJ2-7, with D perhaps TRBD2 (6 bases). The V end was cut by 2 bases, the J end by 0 bases, with 8 bases between. This CDR3 is built from 14 residues. Looked up from germline, CDR1 is SNHLY and CDR2 is FYNNEI. The CDR3 sequence: CASSESSVSYEQYF. The CDR3 DNA reads TGTGCCAGCAGTGAATCTAGCGTCTCCTACGAGCAGTACTTC.

The genes are TRBV9 and TRBJ2-1, with TRBD1 matching 9 bases. J was trimmed by 9 bases and V by 0 bases; bases with no gene match: 7. The CDR3 has 15 amino acids. Looked up from germline, CDR1 is SGDLS and CDR2 is YYNGEE. The CDR3 nucleotides read TGTGCCAGCAGCGTAGCCGGGACAGGGCCCAGTGAGCAGTTCTTC. Encoded protein: CASSVAGTGPSEQFF.

The chain joins TRBV6-5 to TRBJ2-1; TRBD1 agrees at 10 bases. CDR1 and CDR2 from the germline V gene are MNHEY and SVGAGI. Unmatched junction bases numbered 4, after V lost 8 bases and J lost 3 bases. This CDR3 has 14 amino acids. The CDR3 spells CASWGQGFYNEQFF. The CDR3 nucleotides are TGTGCCAGCTGGGGACAGGGGTTCTACAATGAGCAGTTCTTC.

The CDR3 loop is CASWTGDYFSEQYF. CDR3 nucleotides: TGTGCCAGCTGGACGGGAGACTACTTTTCCGAGCAGTACTTC. This chain links TRBV6-6 with TRBJ2-7, with D possibly matching TRBD2 (6 bases). The CDR3 has 14 residues. V was shortened by 8 bases and J by 6 bases, with 20 bases between the two germline ends. Germline CDR1 MNHNY, CDR2 SVGAGI (reference sequence).

The chain carries TRBV5-4 and TRBJ2-3, with 8 bases matching TRBD2. V gave up 0 bases and J gave up 5 bases; unmatched junction bases: 5. The CDR3 has 15 residues. Germline assignment: CDR1 SGHNT and CDR2 YYREEE (reference sequence). CDR3 residues: CASSLAGGPLDTQYF. In DNA form, the CDR3 reads TGTGCCAGCAGCTTGGCGGGAGGGCCCTTAGATACGCAGTATTTT.

This chain connects TRBV3-1 (or the pseudogene TRBV3-2) to TRBJ2-2, with D tentatively TRBD2 (5 bases). This CDR3 region has 14 residues. Between the trimmed V and J ends, which lost 8 bases and 4 bases, there was a span of 14 bases. Per germline, CDR1 LGHDT and CDR2 YNNKEL (reference sequence). The CDR3 sequence is CASGRPGGTGELFF. CDR3 in DNA: TGTGCCAGCGGGAGACCCGGAGGCACCGGGGAGCTGTTTTTT.

The chain uses TRBV2 and TRBJ2-1, with 7 positions matching TRBD2. The germline V gene encodes CDR1 SNHLY and CDR2 FYNNEI. CDR3 size: 13 residues. V dropped 8 bases and J dropped 5; count of bases not matched to a gene: 6. DNA for the CDR3: TGTGCCAGCTTACCGGGACTAAACAATGAGCAGTTCTTC. Translation: CASLPGLNNEQFF.

The rearrangement joins TRBV11-2 to TRBJ2-1; the D gene is possibly TRBD2 (5 bases). This CDR3 is 12 amino acids long. Germline CDR1 is SGHAT and CDR2 is FQNNGV. The V and J ends lost 7 bases and 8 bases respectively, with 12 bases between them. The CDR3, as DNA: TGTGCCAGCACCACCGGGGTGGATGAGCAGTTCTTC. It translates to CASTTGVDEQFF.

V gene TRBV6-5 combines with J gene TRBJ2-5; TRBD1 aligns across 9 bases. From germline, CDR1 is MNHEY and CDR2 SVGAGI. The CDR3 is 15 residues long. The V gene end was trimmed by 6 bases and the J gene end by 6 bases; junction bases not matched to a gene: 11. CDR3 region: CASRSGTGMRKTQYF. In DNA form, the CDR3 reads TGTGCCAGCAGGTCCGGGACAGGGATGCGAAAGACCCAGTACTTC.

This clone was counted between two and nine times. The V and J genes are TRBV12-3 or TRBV12-4 and TRBJ2-7; a possible D gene is TRBD1 (5 bases). V was pared by 1 base and J by 4 bases, with 5 bases between. The CDR3 has 12 amino acids. The CDR3 sequence is CASSLEGYEQYF. The CDR3 DNA reads as TGTGCCAGCAGTTTAGAGGGGTACGAGCAGTACTTC.

On this clone itself: Additional DNA sequences in this sample encode the identical CDR3. The rearrangement uses TRBV4-1 and TRBJ2-5, with TRBD2 identical over 10 bases. The CDR3 spans 15 residues. The germline V gene has CDR1 MGHRA and CDR2 YSYEKL. Trimming cost V 1 base and J 4 bases; bases outside gene matches: 3. DNA for the CDR3: TGCGCCAGCAGCCAAGGGACTAGCGGTAGAGAGACCCAGTACTTC. Translation gives CASSQGTSGRETQYF.

The chain recombines TRBV7-8 with TRBJ1-2, with 7 bases identical to TRBD1. The germline CDR1 and CDR2 sequences are SGHVS and FQNEAQ. The J segment lost 3 bases and the V segment lost 5 bases, leaving 9 bases of the junction unmatched. The CDR3 runs to 15 residues. CDR3 residues: CASSGRRGLDYGYTF. Here the CDR3 DNA reads TGTGCCAGCAGCGGGCGTAGGGGGCTTGACTATGGCTACACCTTC. The entire variable domain, with the rest obtained from reference TRBV7-8 and TRBJ1-2, is as follows: GAGVSQSPRYKVAKRGQDVALRCDPISGHVSLFWYQQALGQGPEFLTYFQNEAQLDKSGLPSDRFFAERPEGSVSTLKIQRTQQEDSAVYLCASSGRRGLDYGYTFGSGTRLTVV.

J is TRBJ2-2 and V is TRBV6-6; D is possibly TRBD1 (5 bases). With 4 bases removed from V and 4 bases from J, the gap between germline ends came to 13 bases. Germline V gene data show CDR1 as MNHNY and CDR2 as SVGAGI (reference sequence). The CDR3 covers 15 residues. CDR3 DNA: TGTGCCAGCAGTTCCCCTGGACAAGCCACCGGGGAGCTGTTTTTT. The encoded protein is CASSSPGQATGELFF.

CDR3 protein: CASRLNPPKKFPGQGSHEQYF. The DNA for the CDR3 is TGTGCCAGCAGGCTCAACCCCCCAAAAAAGTTCCCGGGACAGGGGAGCCACGAGCAGTACTTC. This sequence joins TRBV2 and TRBJ2-7, with 10 bases lining up with TRBD1. This CDR3 is 21 amino acids long. With 6 bases clipped from V and 5 bases from J, the junction kept 28 bases outside the gene matches. Germline CDR1 reads SNHLY; CDR2 reads FYNNEI.

The chain uses TRBV3-1 (or the pseudogene TRBV3-2) and TRBJ2-7, with D possibly matching TRBD2 (5 bases). This CDR3 spans 14 amino acids. Germline V CDR1 and CDR2: LGHDT, YNNKEL (reference sequence). V lost 3 bases and J lost 3, with 12 bases in between. CDR3 sequence reads: CASSHAGVVYEQYF. The DNA of the CDR3 is TGTGCCAGCAGCCATGCCGGGGTTGTCTACGAGCAGTACTTC.

The gene calls are TRBV6-5 and TRBJ1-2, with D possibly being TRBD1 (6 bases). The V end was cut by 6 bases, the J end by 4 bases, with 12 bases between. The V gene's germline CDR1 is MNHEY and CDR2 SVGAGI. The CDR3 sequence is 13 residues long. CDR3 protein: CASSLGQSYGYTF. In DNA, the CDR3 is TGTGCCAGCAGCCTCGGACAGAGCTATGGCTACACCTTC.